This T cell receptor (beta chain) is from a study of response to subunit inactivated influenza vaccine. Points from the study as a whole: With each seasonal influenza vaccination, the authors suggested, few new T cells are recruited.

This clonotype has just a few counts. What it binds is not known. MiXCR, run by TCRdb on the RT-PCR reads, gives a single entry per CDR3 protein. This table has hundreds of thousands of distinct CDR3 sequences, about 15% appearing once. V lost 8 bases and J lost 0, with 12 bases in between. Per the germline V gene, CDR1 is SEHNR and CDR2 is FQNEAQ (reference sequence). The CDR3 sequence is 14 residues long. The source of this sequence is a man in his fifties or sixties who received an inactivated influenza vaccine. The chain has TRBV7-9 and TRBJ2-3; D is uncertain. This material consisted of PBMCs from blood, taken 11 to 12 days after vaccination. Here the CDR3 reads CASLSRLSTDTQYF. CDR3 DNA sequence: TGTGCCAGCCTATCCCGACTTAGCACAGATACGCAGTATTTT.